The clone carrying this T cell receptor beta chain was detected a few times. Its antigen is unidentified. The data derive from a study of blood T cells in healthy people across ages. Study-wide results and limits: Across the age range, TCR beta diversity per million T cells fell in a roughly linear way.

Together with a sample-barcoded 5' primer, a J-beta primer mix was included in a second PCR lasting about 6 to 11 cycles. A 12-random-nucleotide template-switch adaptor tagged each cDNA molecule. MiXCR, applied by TCRdb to the 5' RACE reads, yields one record per CDR3 protein. The table has approximately 820,000 distinct CDR3 sequences, 40% to 50% seen once. Germline CDR1 and CDR2: MNHNS and SASEGT. CDR3 length: 14 residues. Trimming shortened V by 5 bases and J by 2 bases, and 12 bases separated the two germline ends. Input material: blood. V is TRBV6-1 and J is TRBJ1-2; D gene ambiguous. The TCR was taken from a man aged 55 to 70 in good health. The CDR3 DNA reads as TGTGCCAGCAGTACCCCAGACGTAAACTATGGCTACACCTTC. It yields the protein CASSTPDVNYGYTF.